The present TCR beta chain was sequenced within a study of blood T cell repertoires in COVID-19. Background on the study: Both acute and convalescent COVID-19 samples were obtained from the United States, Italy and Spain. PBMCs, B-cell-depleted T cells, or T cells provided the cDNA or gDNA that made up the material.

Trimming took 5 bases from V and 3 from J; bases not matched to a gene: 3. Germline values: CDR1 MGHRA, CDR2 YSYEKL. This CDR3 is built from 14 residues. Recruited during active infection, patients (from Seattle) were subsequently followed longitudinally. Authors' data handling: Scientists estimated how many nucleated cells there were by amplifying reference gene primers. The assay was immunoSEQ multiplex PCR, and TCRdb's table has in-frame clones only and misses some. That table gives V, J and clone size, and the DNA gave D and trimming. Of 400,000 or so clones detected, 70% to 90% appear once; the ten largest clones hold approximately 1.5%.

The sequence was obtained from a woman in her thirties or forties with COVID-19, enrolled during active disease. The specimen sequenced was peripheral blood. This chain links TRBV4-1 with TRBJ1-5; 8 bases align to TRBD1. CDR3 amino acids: CASSGQGLNQPQHF. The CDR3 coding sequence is TGCGCCAGCAGCGGACAGGGCCTCAATCAGCCCCAGCATTTT.